Below, 16 T cell receptor beta chains from the same sample are listed, as sequenced in a study of cytomegalovirus exposure and HLA in healthy donors. Primers: 60 Vbeta forward and 13 Jbeta reverse. Sequencing used immunoSEQ multiplex PCR; TCRdb keeps in-frame clones, though not all of them. The sample comprises about 140,000 clones, about two thirds of which are singletons, and about 2.6% rests with the top ten. The sample consisted of PBMCs. These TCRs come from a woman aged 35 to 49 in good health and CMV-seronegative.

Only a few counts were recorded for this clone. This chain's CDR3 is CASSLRGGADTQYF. The DNA for the CDR3 is TGTGCCAGCAGCTTGCGGGGGGGTGCAGATACGCAGTATTTT. V is TRBV5-4 and J is TRBJ2-3; 8 bases line up with TRBD2. CDR3 size: 14 residues. Trimming cost V 1 base and J 4 bases; bases outside gene matches: 2. Germline V gene data show CDR1 as SGHNT and CDR2 as YYREEE (reference sequence).

This chain uses TRBV7-6 with TRBJ1-1; 9 nucleotides line up with TRBD1. This CDR3 comprises 16 residues. Germline-derived CDR1 and CDR2 are SGHVS and FNYEAQ. V shed 4 bases and J 2 bases; nucleotides not matched to a gene: 8. The CDR3 DNA reads TGTGCCAGCAGCTCTGGACAGGGGCTACTTAACACTGAAGCTTTCTTT. This gives the protein CASSSGQGLLNTEAFF.

The V call is TRBV5-4, the J call TRBJ1-1, with TRBD1 matching 12 bases. The germline V gene encodes CDR1 SGHNT and CDR2 YYREEE (reference sequence). The V segment lost 3 bases and the J segment 7 bases; nucleotides outside the gene matches: 4. The CDR3 is 14 residues long. CDR3 loop: CASSWGQGASEAFF. CDR3 bases: TGTGCCAGCAGCTGGGGACAGGGGGCAAGTGAAGCTTTCTTT.

The chain couples TRBV9 to TRBJ1-4; 10 nucleotides match TRBD1. The CDR3 is made up of 15 amino acids. Trimming took 3 bases from V and 5 from J; bases not matched to a gene: 4. Per germline, CDR1 SGDLS and CDR2 YYNGEE. The CDR3 protein is CASSALGQGNEKLFF. The CDR3 bases are TGTGCCAGCAGCGCCTTGGGACAGGGGAATGAAAAACTGTTTTTT.

The chain is built from TRBV7-2 and TRBJ2-5, with TRBD2 matching over 11 bases. This CDR3 contains 15 residues. In germline, CDR1 is SGHTA, CDR2 FQGNSA. Trimming cost V 6 bases and J 5 bases; bases outside gene matches: 8. Written as DNA, the CDR3 is TGTGCCAGCAGTCCAACTAGCGGGGGTTGGGAGACCCAGTACTTC. It codes for CASSPTSGGWETQYF. Based on the CDR3 plus reference TRBV7-2 and TRBJ2-5, the full variable domain is GAGVSQSPSNKVTEKGKDVELRCDPISGHTALYWYRQSLGQGLEFLIYFQGNSAPDKSGLPSDRFSAERTGGSVSTLTIQRTQQEDSAVYLCASSPTSGGWETQYFGPGTRLLVL.

The J gene is TRBJ2-5, the V gene TRBV28; maybe TRBD1 (5 bases). Trimming took off 2 bases at V and 5 bases at J, with 9 bases between the two ends. The CDR3 length is 13 residues. The germline gives CDR1 MDHEN, CDR2 SYDVKM. The DNA of the CDR3 is TGTGCCAGCAGTTTACCCAGGGTTGAGACCCAGTACTTC. The encoded protein is CASSLPRVETQYF.

The chain joins TRBV11-2 to TRBJ2-6, with a weak D call TRBD2 (5 bases). CDR1 is SGHAT, CDR2 FQNNGV, per germline. V dropped 2 bases and J dropped 1 base, with 15 bases sitting between them. The CDR3 length is 18 residues. CDR3 coding DNA: TGTGCCAGCAGCTTACTTCGGGGAAAGAGTTCTGGGGCCAACGTCCTGACTTTC. Translated: CASSLLRGKSSGANVLTF.

This clone turned up a few times. V is TRBV28 and J is TRBJ2-7; TRBD1 agrees at 7 bases. The CDR3 runs 13 residues. Per germline, CDR1 MDHEN and CDR2 SYDVKM. Trimming took 7 bases from V and 3 from J; bases not matched to a gene: 6. The CDR3 loop reads CASNAQGFYEQYF. The DNA for the CDR3 is TGTGCCAGCAACGCACAGGGGTTCTACGAGCAGTACTTC.

This chain uses TRBV5-8 with TRBJ1-5; 7 bases are shared with TRBD1. CDR3 size: 15 residues. Unmatched junction bases numbered 11, after V lost 4 bases and J lost 7 bases. Germline V gives CDR1 SGHTS, CDR2 YDEGEE. The CDR3 is CASSVTTGKEQPQHF. In nucleotides, the CDR3 is TGTGCCAGCAGCGTTACGACAGGGAAGGAACAGCCCCAGCATTTT.

This clone was counted only a few times. The J gene is TRBJ1-4, the V gene TRBV7-9, with D tentatively TRBD1 (5 bases). The CDR3 spans 14 residues. CDR1 is SEHNR, CDR2 FQNEAQ, per germline (reference sequence). Between the trimmed V and J ends, which lost 2 bases and 7 bases, there was a span of 11 bases. The CDR3 sequence: CASSLQGGIEKLFF. Written as DNA, the CDR3 is TGTGCCAGCAGCTTACAGGGTGGGATTGAAAAACTGTTTTTT.

The chain carries TRBV6-6 and TRBJ1-4; no reliable D call. Deletions cut 7 bases from V and 6 bases from J, with 12 bases between. The CDR3 loop spans 13 amino acids. Germline V gene data show CDR1 as MNHNY and CDR2 as SVGAGI (reference sequence). CDR3 bases: TGTGCCAGCACCCCTGGCCCGCATGAAAAACTGTTTTTT. This encodes CASTPGPHEKLFF.

The J gene is TRBJ1-2, the V gene TRBV9, with D maybe TRBD1 (6 bases). V was shortened by 3 bases and J by 8 bases, with 11 bases between the two germline ends. This CDR3 has 12 residues. Germline CDR1 SGDLS, CDR2 YYNGEE. The CDR3, as DNA: TGTGCCAGCAGCGACCAGGGGTGGGGCTACACCTTC. It yields the protein CASSDQGWGYTF.

The chain is built from TRBV10-3 and TRBJ1-1; TRBD1 matches 10 bases. The V gene's germline CDR1 is ENHRY and CDR2 SYGVKD. Trimming took 7 bases from V and 0 from J; bases not matched to a gene: 8. The CDR3 runs to 16 residues. In DNA form, the CDR3 reads TGTGCCATCAACTTGGACAGGGGGGACGTGAACACTGAAGCTTTCTTT. It codes for CAINLDRGDVNTEAFF.

The rearrangement uses TRBV2 and TRBJ2-1, with a possible D match to TRBD2 (5 bases). The CDR3 length is 15 residues. V was pared by 2 bases and J by 7 bases, with 15 bases between. From germline, CDR1 is SNHLY and CDR2 FYNNEI. This CDR3 is CASSETGDRWNEQFF. CDR3 nucleotides: TGTGCCAGCAGTGAAACCGGGGATAGGTGGAATGAGCAGTTCTTC.

V is TRBV2 and J is TRBJ1-4; 8 nucleotides match TRBD1. J lost 5 bases, V lost 6 bases, and 5 bases had no gene match. The CDR3 is 14 residues long. Germline CDR1 is SNHLY and CDR2 is FYNNEI. Here the CDR3 DNA reads TGTGCCAGCAGGAGACAGGGGCACAATGAAAAACTGTTTTTT. Encoded protein: CASRRQGHNEKLFF.

The chain joins TRBV5-1 to TRBJ2-7; 8 positions match TRBD1. This CDR3 is built from 14 residues. Germline trimming cut 3 bases from V and 2 bases from J; bases unmatched to any gene: 4. Germline V gives CDR1 SGHRS, CDR2 YFSETQ. The CDR3 sequence is CASSSGQVAYEQYF. CDR3 DNA: TGCGCCAGCAGCTCGGGACAGGTAGCCTACGAGCAGTACTTC. Full variable domain (missing parts from reference TRBV5-1 and TRBJ2-7): KAGVTQTPRYLIKTRGQQVTLSCSPISGHRSVSWYQQTPGQGLQFLFEYFSETQRNKGNFPGRFSGRQFSNSRSEMNVSTLELGDSALYLCASSSGQVAYEQYFGPGTRLTVT.